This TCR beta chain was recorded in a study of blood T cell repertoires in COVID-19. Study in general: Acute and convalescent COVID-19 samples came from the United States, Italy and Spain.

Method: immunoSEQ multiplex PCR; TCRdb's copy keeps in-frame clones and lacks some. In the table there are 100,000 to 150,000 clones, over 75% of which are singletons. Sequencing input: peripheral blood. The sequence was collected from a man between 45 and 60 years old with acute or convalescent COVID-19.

The CDR3 loop reads CASSPPDREDIQYF. CDR3 sequence (DNA): TGTGCCAGCAGCCCCCCGGACAGGGAGGACATTCAGTACTTC. V gene TRBV7-9 combines with J gene TRBJ2-4, with 8 bases matching TRBD1. J lost 8 bases, V lost 5 bases, and 8 bases had no gene match. CDR1 SEHNR and CDR2 FQNEAQ come from the germline V gene (reference sequence). This CDR3 has 14 residues.